This T cell receptor beta chain was captured by sequencing in a study of OX40 agonist ivuxolimab in advanced cancers. Overall study: Ivuxolimab was administered intravenously to patients at 0.01 to 10 mg/kg every 2 weeks.

The CDR3 length is 16 residues. Germline assignment: CDR1 LNHDA and CDR2 SQIVND (reference sequence). V dropped 3 bases and J dropped 0 bases, with 14 bases sitting between them. Sequencing used immunoSEQ multiplex PCR; TCRdb keeps in-frame clones, though not all of them. The sample records roughly 84,000 clones, approximately 81% being singletons. This clone was observed a few times. The sequence was obtained from an adult with an advanced solid tumor such as melanoma, head and neck, liver or kidney cancer. The material was CD4+ or CD8+ T cells sorted from blood, obtained in a trial of the OX40 agonist ivuxolimab. The chain carries TRBV19 and TRBJ1-2; D is ambiguous. CDR3 protein: CASSMDSGRANYGYTF. Here the CDR3 DNA reads TGTGCCAGTAGTATGGATTCTGGGCGGGCTAACTATGGCTACACCTTC.